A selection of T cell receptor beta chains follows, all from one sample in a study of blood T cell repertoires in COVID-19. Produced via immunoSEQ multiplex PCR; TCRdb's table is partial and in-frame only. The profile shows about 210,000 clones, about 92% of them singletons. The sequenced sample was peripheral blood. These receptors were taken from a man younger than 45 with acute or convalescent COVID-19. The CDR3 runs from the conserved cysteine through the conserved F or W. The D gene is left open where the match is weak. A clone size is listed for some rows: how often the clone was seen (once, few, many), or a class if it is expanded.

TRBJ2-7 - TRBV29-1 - TGCAGCGTTGAGTCGAGTCGGGGTATGGGATACGAGCAGTACTTC CSVESSRGMGYEQYF
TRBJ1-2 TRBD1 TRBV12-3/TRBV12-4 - TGTGCCAGCAGTTCCCCTGGACAGGAGTTCTTC CASSSPGQEFF
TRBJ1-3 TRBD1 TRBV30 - TGTGCCTGGAAACCCGGGACAGGACTCTCTGGAAACACCATATATTTT CAWKPGTGLSGNTIYF
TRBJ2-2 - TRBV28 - TGTGCCAGCAGTCTTTTCCCCGGGGACACCGGGGAGCTGTTTTTT CASSLFPGDTGELFF
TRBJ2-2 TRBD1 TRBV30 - TGTGCCTGGAACAGGGGAAGGACCACCGGGGAGCTGTTTTTT CAWNRGRTTGELFF
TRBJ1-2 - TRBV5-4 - TGTGCCAGCAGCTTGGCAGGGAAAAGTGGAGGCTACACCTTC CASSLAGKSGGYTF
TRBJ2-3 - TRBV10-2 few TGCGCCAGCAGTCCTAGCTCTAGCACAGATACGCAGTATTTT CASSPSSSTDTQYF
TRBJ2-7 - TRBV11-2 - TGTGCCAGCAGCTTAGAGTCGGGAGCCTCCTACGAGCAGTACTTC CASSLESGASYEQYF
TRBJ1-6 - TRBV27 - TGTGCCAGCAGTTTTCGTGCAGGGCCACCCCTCCACTTT CASSFRAGPPLHF
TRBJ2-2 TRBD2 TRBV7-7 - TGTGCTAGCAGCTCGCGACTAGCGGGAGATTCCGGGGAGCTGTTTTTT CASSSRLAGDSGELFF
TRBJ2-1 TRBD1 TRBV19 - TGTGCCAGTGGGTGGGGGACAGACTACAATGAGCAGTTCTTC CASGWGTDYNEQFF
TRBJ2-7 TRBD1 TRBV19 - TGTGCCAGTAGTGACACAGGGGGAGATCGGGAGCAGTACTTC CASSDTGGDREQYF
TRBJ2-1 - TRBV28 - TGTGCCAGCAGAGGAAGTCGGGGCTACAATGAGCAGTTCTTC CASRGSRGYNEQFF
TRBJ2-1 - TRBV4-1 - TGCGCCAGCAGCCAACTCCGGGGTGATGAGCAGTTCTTC CASSQLRGDEQFF
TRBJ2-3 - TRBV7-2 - TGTGCCAGCAGCTTAAACCCGACACTTTCTCTGCTGGGTACGCAGTATTTT CASSLNPTLSLLGTQYF
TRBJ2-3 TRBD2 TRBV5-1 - TGCGCCAGCAGCTTGACTAGCGGAGTAAACACAGATACGCAGTATTTT CASSLTSGVNTDTQYF
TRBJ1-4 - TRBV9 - TGTGCCAGCAGCGATAACAGGGATGAAAAACTGTTTTTT CASSDNRDEKLFF
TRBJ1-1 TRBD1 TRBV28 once TGTGCCAGCAGGACCGGGACAGGGAATTTGAACACTGAAGCTTTCTTT CASRTGTGNLNTEAFF
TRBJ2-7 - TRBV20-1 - TGCAGTGCTAGACCCGAGCGGGAGCAGTACTTC CSARPEREQYF
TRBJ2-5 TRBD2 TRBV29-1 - TGCAGCGTTAGGGAGGGGCGACAGACCCAGTACTTC CSVREGRQTQYF
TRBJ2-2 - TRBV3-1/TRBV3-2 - TGTGCCAGCAGCCAAGTCTTAGGGGAGCTGTTTTTT CASSQVLGELFF
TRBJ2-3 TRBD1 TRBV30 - TGTGCCTGCGGGACAGGGGTTTTAGATACGCAGTATTTT CACGTGVLDTQYF
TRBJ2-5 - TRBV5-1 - TGCGCCAGCAGCTTCGCCGGGACACCACAAGAGACCCAGTACTTC CASSFAGTPQETQYF
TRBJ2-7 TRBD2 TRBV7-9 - TGTGCCAGCAGCCCGGGGGAGGGAACTTACTACGAGCAGTACTTC CASSPGEGTYYEQYF
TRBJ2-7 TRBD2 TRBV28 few TGTGCCAGCAGTCATTTTCTGGGTCGAAGCGGGGCGAGCTCCTACGAGCAGTACTTC CASSHFLGRSGASSYEQYF
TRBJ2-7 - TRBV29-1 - TGCAGCGTTGAAACCCAGCAGGGTTACGAGCAGTACTTC CSVETQQGYEQYF
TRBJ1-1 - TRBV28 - TGTGCCAGCAGTTCCCCAGTCTTTTTGACTGAAGCTTTCTTT CASSSPVFLTEAFF
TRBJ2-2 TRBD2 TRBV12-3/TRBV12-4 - TGTGCCAGCAGGTCCGGGAGGCTCGGGGAGCTGTTTTTT CASRSGRLGELFF
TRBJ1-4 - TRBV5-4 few TGTGCCAGCAGTCGCGAAGCGGCAACTAATGAAAAACTGTTTTTT CASSREAATNEKLFF
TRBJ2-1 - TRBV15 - TGTGCCACCAGGAGGGACAGCGGGAGACGGTTCTTC CATRRDSGRRFF
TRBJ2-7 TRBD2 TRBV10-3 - TGTGCCACCGGGACTAGCGGGGGCCACGACGGGGAGCAGTACTTC CATGTSGGHDGEQYF